This TCR beta chain was obtained from a study of CD8+ T cells in alopecia areata (dated 2018 in TCRdb). Notes on the research overall: The treated patients, all with moderate-to-severe alopecia areata, were enrolled in an open-label pilot trial of oral tofacitinib given at 5 to 10 mg twice daily. Tofacitinib was given for 6 to 18 months, followed by 6 months of follow-up off drug to assess delayed response and recurrence. For the treated patients, the SALT score, which quantifies what percentage of scalp surface area is affected, served as the measure of disease severity. In both human patients and the C3H/HeJ mouse model, the study applied high-throughput TCRbeta sequencing to look at T cell clonal expansion in alopecia areata. In humans, TCRbeta sequencing was performed on scalp tissue and on sorted CD4+ and CD8+ peripheral blood T cells from healthy controls and from patients with patchy or totalis/universalis alopecia areata. Biopsies were taken from tofacitinib-treated patients at baseline and again at 4 and 24 weeks into treatment, and several of those patients also had a later scalp biopsy. Scalp clonality was compared among normal scalp (n=4), patchy alopecia areata scalp (n=8), and alopecia totalis/universalis scalp (n=8). RNA was extracted with the PAXgene miRNA kit for fixed scalp, the miRNeasy kit for PBMCs, and the RNeasy kit for mouse skin. immunoSEQ multiplex PCR using 35 Vbeta forward primers and 13 Jbeta reverse primers was used to amplify TCRbeta CDR3 regions.

The paper as a whole reports these results and caveats: Scalp clonality and the number of expanded CD8+ clones among the top 100 scalp clones were significantly decreased by tofacitinib. Lesional scalp, especially in alopecia totalis/universalis, showed higher clonality and more expanded CD8+ clones than normal scalp, suggesting antigenic drive. Many expanded lesional clones were found to persist in scalp and blood during tofacitinib treatment, and relapse after treatment cessation may be partly explained by this persistence. Scalp TCR repertoire analysis is complicated because resident alphabeta T cells in normal human skin are also sequenced, whereas mouse skin is dominated by gammadelta T cells. Shared TCR sequences between patients were less evident than in mice, which may be partly attributable to HLA diversity in the patient population. The treated cohort was small, with a single nonresponder, so links between baseline CD8+ expansion and response need larger studies.

The treatment or condition label here, explained by the study, means: oral pan-JAK inhibitor, 5-10 mg twice daily. Peripheral blood and lesional scalp punch biopsies were obtained from patients with alopecia areata. PBMCs were isolated by density centrifugation and stained for CD3, CD4 and CD8, after which CD4+ and CD8+ T cells were sorted on a FACSAria. This clone was picked up a small number of times. The specificity of this receptor is unknown. No much larger clone exists at a distance of one base, and base qualities are not known. The library was generated by the immunoSEQ multiplex PCR assay. For TCR sequencing, RNA was extracted from every sample and reverse transcribed into cDNA to serve as template. SuperScript III was used for first-strand cDNA synthesis, primed with a 2:1 mix of oligo-dT and random hexamers. A synthetic immune receptor repertoire was used to assess amplification bias, and residual bias was removed computationally. Per the original workflow: Raw reads were preprocessed to remove errors, and CDR3 was defined according to IMGT conventions as the region from the conserved cysteine to phenylalanine. Clonality was calculated as 1 minus Shannon entropy normalized by log2 of the number of productive unique TCRs. CD4 or CD8 identity of scalp clones was inferred by cross-referencing scalp TCRbeta sequences with sorted blood CD4 and CD8 repertoires. TCRdb took over this immuneACCESS table, retaining in-frame rearrangements with V and J assigned. Such tables are incomplete; in checked studies, under half of the missing clones stem from an unresolved V gene, and the remainder is unexplained. The D gene and trimming were derived from the DNA, and the V and J assignments and clone size from that table. For this sample the table gives more than 200,000 clones, of which roughly two fifths were detected only once. Of the sample, roughly 2.8% is held by the ten largest clones.

From V the trimming removes 8 bases and from J it removes 4 bases, while the gene matches leave 12 bases of the junction unaccounted for. CDR1 and CDR2 were assigned from the germline V gene (reference sequence) as MNHEY and SMNVEV. Measured from the cysteine to the phenylalanine, the CDR3 is 16 residues long. Solely the CDR3 DNA is kept, with 48 bases framed from the first base. The V and J segments used are TRBV27 and TRBJ2-2; TRBD2 fits 8 bases in the junction. The TCR was taken from a human donor with alopecia areata. This sample comprised CD4+ T cells sorted from blood, obtained at approximately week 36, from a patient treated with tofacitinib. The bases read TGTGCCAGCGGTCCGGGGCTAGCGGGTTTCACCGGGGAGCTGTTTTTT. It is translated as CASGPGLAGFTGELFF.